Following are 9 T cell receptor beta chains from one sample sequenced in a study of blood T cell repertoires in COVID-19. Generated by immunoSEQ multiplex PCR, the TCRdb table keeps only in-frame clones and is missing some. The sample carries over 150,000 clones, 87% recorded once. The sequenced sample was peripheral blood. These receptors all stem from a woman between 55 and 75 years old who had recovered from COVID-19.

CDR3 residues: CASSLTQGPDEQYF. CDR3 coding DNA: TGTGCCAGCAGCTTAACACAGGGCCCGGACGAGCAGTACTTC. The V gene is TRBV7-9, the J gene TRBJ2-7; a possible D gene is TRBD1 (6 bases). The CDR3 loop spans 14 amino acids. Deletions cut 2 bases from V and 5 bases from J, with 13 bases between. Germline assignment: CDR1 SEHNR and CDR2 FQNEAQ (reference sequence).

CDR3 bases: TGTGCCAGCAGAAGCCAGAACACTGAAGCTTTCTTT. Its translation: CASRSQNTEAFF. J is TRBJ1-1 and V is TRBV2; D is uncertain. Germline CDR1 is SNHLY and CDR2 is FYNNEI. Trimming left V 6 bases short and J 1 base short, with 6 bases between. This CDR3 has 12 amino acids.

J is TRBJ2-1 and V is TRBV5-1; TRBD1 aligns across 11 bases. CDR3 size: 15 residues. The V gene's germline CDR1 is SGHRS and CDR2 YFSETQ. Germline trimming cut 8 bases from V and 3 bases from J; bases unmatched to any gene: 7. DNA for the CDR3: TGCGCCAGTACTTCCGGGACAGGGGGCTACAATGAGCAGTTCTTC. Amino acid sequence: CASTSGTGGYNEQFF.

This sequence joins TRBV2 and TRBJ2-5, with 14 bases aligning to TRBD2. The CDR3 consists of 15 residues. Germline CDR1 SNHLY, CDR2 FYNNEI. J lost 5 bases, V lost 10 bases, and 9 bases had no gene match. The CDR3 sequence: CATRTSGGPGETQYF. The CDR3 DNA follows: TGTGCCACTCGGACTAGCGGGGGGCCCGGGGAGACCCAGTACTTC.

Turning to this clone: Germline and junction disagree at one end, which may indicate a read error. The chain links TRBV7-7 to TRBJ2-7, with TRBD1 identical over 9 bases. Germline V CDR1 and CDR2: SSHAT, FNYEAQ (reference sequence). The CDR3 extends over 16 amino acids. CDR3 sequence (DNA): TGTGCTAGCAGCCCCCGACAGGGGGATCTCTTCTACGAGCAGTACTTC. It specifies CASSPRQGDLFYEQYF.

The V and J genes are TRBV4-2 and TRBJ2-1, with 7 bases identical to TRBD1. Germline lookup yields CDR1 LGHNA and CDR2 YNFKEQ. The CDR3 totals 15 residues. J gave up 5 bases and V 1 base, and 5 bases lay outside the gene matches. This chain's CDR3 is CASSQGPGGNNEQFF. CDR3 nucleotides: TGTGCCAGCAGCCAAGGGCCAGGGGGAAACAATGAGCAGTTCTTC.

The J gene is TRBJ1-1, the V gene TRBV4-3; tentative D call: TRBD1 (6 bases). The CDR3 consists of 15 residues. V dropped 3 bases and J dropped 1 base, with 12 bases sitting between them. The germline gives CDR1 LGHNA, CDR2 YSLEER. CDR3 DNA: TGCGCCAGCAGCCACCGCGGACAGAAGAACACTGAAGCTTTCTTT. This encodes CASSHRGQKNTEAFF.

The rearrangement joins TRBV28 to TRBJ1-4; D remains ambiguous. V was clipped by 2 bases and J by 11 bases, with 9 bases between them. CDR3 length equals 12 residues. Germline values: CDR1 MDHEN, CDR2 SYDVKM. CDR3 amino acids: CASSLNQVKLFF. The CDR3 bases are TGTGCCAGCAGTTTAAATCAGGTGAAACTGTTTTTT.

The J gene is TRBJ2-2, the V gene TRBV24-1; tentative D call: TRBD1 (5 bases). Germline V CDR1 and CDR2: KGHDR, SFDVKD. The V gene lost 0 bases and the J gene lost 6 bases, with 19 bases spanning the gap. This CDR3 spans 18 amino acids. The CDR3 DNA is TGTGCCACCAGTGATTTGCAATCCGACAGTTCCTTCCCCGGGGAGCTGTTTTTT. Translated, it gives CATSDLQSDSSFPGELFF.